One sample yielded the 14 T cell receptor beta chains listed below, sequenced in a study of T-cell reconstitution after alpha-beta-depleted transplantation in children. During its preparation, the TCRbeta library received unique molecular identifiers. TCRdb reanalysed the PCR reads using MiXCR and keeps one entry per CDR3 protein. The sample holds thousands of distinct CDR3 sequences; roughly 19% are singletons and the top ten take about 38%. This specimen was PBMCs, mostly from graft donor cells, taken 60 days after TCRalphabeta/CD19-depleted stem cell transplant. Source of these receptors: a female patient under 18 who had a stem cell transplant for acute lymphoblastic leukemia, so the T cells may come from the graft donor.

In its sample, this clonotype ranks as medium-sized (0.01 to 0.1%). The chain combines TRBV6-5 with TRBJ2-7, with D maybe TRBD1 (6 bases). The CDR3 covers 14 residues. Germline values: CDR1 MNHEY, CDR2 SVGAGI. V shed 3 bases and J shed 8 bases, with 17 bases lying between them. The CDR3: CASSYRDTPRKQYF. The CDR3 nucleotides read TGTGCCAGCAGTTATCGGGACACCCCTAGGAAGCAGTACTTC.

Many counts were recorded for this clonotype. The chain joins TRBV6-5 to TRBJ1-1; 8 bases map to TRBD1. V lost 6 bases to trimming and J lost 6 bases; unmatched junction nucleotides: 9. The CDR3 consists of 14 residues. Germline CDR1 MNHEY, CDR2 SVGAGI. The DNA of the CDR3 is TGTGCCAGCAGGAGCACAGGGGGTTGGCCTGAAGCTTTCTTT. Protein sequence: CASRSTGGWPEAFF.

Within the sample, this clonotype is medium-sized. V is TRBV7-2 and J is TRBJ1-5, with D unresolved. V was shortened by 5 bases and J by 0 bases, with 11 bases between the two germline ends. The CDR3 is 15 residues long. Germline CDR1 reads SGHTA; CDR2 reads FQGNSA. CDR3 bases: TGTGCCAGCAGCCCCGTGGGGTATAGCAATCAGCCCCAGCATTTT. Protein sequence: CASSPVGYSNQPQHF.

This clonotype has a count of ten or more. The rearrangement joins TRBV20-1 to TRBJ2-7, with D maybe TRBD2 (5 bases). Germline V lookup: CDR1 DFQATT, CDR2 SNEGSKA (reference sequence). CDR3 length: 15 amino acids. V was shortened by 5 bases and J by 3 bases, with 20 bases between the two germline ends. The CDR3 DNA is TGCAGTGCTGCCTCACTAGAAAGGGTCCACTACGAGCAGTACTTC. Residues: CSAASLERVHYEQYF.

The sample holds many counts of this clonotype. The rearrangement uses TRBV7-2 and TRBJ1-6; D remains unclear. Germline V gene sequence: CDR1 SGHTA, CDR2 FQGNSA. CDR3 length equals 15 residues. Trimming left V 0 bases short and J 3 bases short, with 6 bases between. The CDR3 nucleotides are TGTGCCAGCAGCTTAGCTACGAACTATAATTCACCCCTCCACTTT. Translated, it gives CASSLATNYNSPLHF.

This clonotype was seen ten or more times. The chain uses TRBV6-2 or TRBV6-3 and TRBJ2-3, with 10 positions matching TRBD1. J lost 2 bases, V lost 6 bases, and 11 bases had no gene match. This CDR3 is built from 17 residues. CDR1 is MNHEY, CDR2 SVGEGT, per germline. The CDR3 region has the DNA TGTGCCAGCAGGCACGACAGGGGGCGCTGGGACACAGATACGCAGTATTTT. Translating gives CASRHDRGRWDTDTQYF.

At least ten counts were recorded for this clonotype. The chain uses TRBV4-1 and TRBJ2-7, with 9 nucleotides matching TRBD2. The germline V gene has CDR1 MGHRA and CDR2 YSYEKL. With 4 bases clipped from V and 11 bases from J, the junction kept 21 bases outside the gene matches. CDR3 size: 17 residues. The CDR3 region has the DNA TGCGCCAGCAGCCCTACCGGGACTAGCCTAACAAGGAGGATGGAGTACTTC. Translated: CASSPTGTSLTRRMEYF.

As to this clonotype: Germline and junction disagree at one end, which may indicate a read error. This chain uses TRBV20-1 with TRBJ2-7; D is undetermined. CDR3 length: 12 residues. CDR1 is DFQATT and CDR2 is SNEGSKA in the germline V gene (reference sequence). CDR3 nucleotides: TGTAGTGCTAGTCTGGGGTTCGGGGAGCAGTACTTC. This codes for CSASLGFGEQYF.

This clonotype appeared a single time. The rearrangement joins TRBV4-1 to TRBJ1-5, with D maybe TRBD1 (5 bases). Germline CDR1 is MGHRA and CDR2 is YSYEKL. The V end lost 1 base, the J end lost 6 bases, and 13 bases lay between the germline ends. The CDR3 contains 15 residues. The CDR3 protein is CASSQAQGTPQPQHF. The CDR3 nucleotides are TGCGCCAGCAGCCAAGCACAAGGGACCCCTCAGCCCCAGCATTTT.

CDR3 sequence: CASSLPGGSNYNEQFF. CDR3 nucleotide sequence: TGTGCCAGCAGTTTACCGGGCGGGAGTAACTACAATGAGCAGTTCTTC. The chain has TRBV6-2 or TRBV6-3 and TRBJ2-1; 7 nucleotides line up with TRBD2. The V gene's germline CDR1 is MNHEY and CDR2 SVGEGT. The V segment lost 4 bases and the J segment 3 bases; nucleotides outside the gene matches: 9. This CDR3 is built from 16 residues.

The rearrangement links TRBV28 to TRBJ2-2; maybe TRBD2 (6 bases). The CDR3 spans 13 residues. Trimming removed 3 bases from V and 9 bases from J, with 11 bases in between. CDR1 is MDHEN, CDR2 SYDVKM, per germline. The CDR3 spells CASSFRGTRELFF. In DNA, the CDR3 is TGTGCCAGCAGTTTCCGGGGGACCAGGGAGCTGTTTTTT.

The chain joins TRBV20-1 to TRBJ2-2; D ambiguous. The CDR3 spans 11 residues. V dropped 2 bases and J dropped 6 bases, with 4 bases sitting between them. Germline CDR1 is DFQATT and CDR2 is SNEGSKA (reference sequence). The CDR3 sequence: CSARRSGELFF. The CDR3 DNA follows: TGCAGTGCTAGACGTTCCGGGGAGCTGTTTTTT.

Within the sample, this clonotype is medium-sized (0.01 to 0.1%). The V call is TRBV11-2, the J call TRBJ2-2; D tentatively reads TRBD1 or TRBD2 (5 bases each). From germline, CDR1 is SGHAT and CDR2 FQNNGV. The CDR3 is made up of 16 amino acids. V lost 4 bases and J lost 1, with 13 bases in between. CDR3 nucleotides: TGTGCCAGCAGCTCCGTAGAGGGGTGGAACACCGGGGAGCTGTTTTTT. This translates into CASSSVEGWNTGELFF. The full variable domain, its missing parts supplied by reference TRBV11-2 and TRBJ2-2, is EAGVAQSPRYKIIEKRQSVAFWCNPISGHATLYWYQQILGQGPKLLIQFQNNGVVDDSQLPKDRFSAERLKGVDSTLKIQPAKLEDSAVYLCASSSVEGWNTGELFFGEGSRLTVL.

The table lists this clonotype with many counts. The rearrangement uses TRBV7-6 and TRBJ2-2; D is possibly TRBD1 (5 bases). Germline CDR1 SGHVS, CDR2 FNYEAQ. The CDR3 has 17 amino acids. Trimming removed 2 bases at V and 4 bases at J, with 17 bases between. The CDR3 reads CASSLTQVRVITGELFF. The CDR3 DNA sequence: TGTGCCAGCAGCTTAACACAGGTTCGAGTGATCACCGGGGAGCTGTTTTTT. The whole variable domain, filled in from reference TRBV7-6 and TRBJ2-2, reads GAGVSQSPRYKVTKRGQDVALRCDPISGHVSLYWYRQALGQGPEFLTYFNYEAQQDKSGLPNDRFSAERPEGSISTLTIQRTEQRDSAMYRCASSLTQVRVITGELFFGEGSRLTVL.